This T cell receptor (beta chain) was sequenced during a study of blood T cell repertoires in COVID-19. Study details: From the United States, Italy and Spain came samples of acute and convalescent COVID-19.

Only in-frame clones appear in the TCRdb table, and some are missing; sequencing was by immunoSEQ multiplex PCR. The data contain roughly 250,000 clones, approximately 84% of them singletons. Trimming pared 0 bases from V and 2 bases from J, leaving 9 bases between. The CDR3 runs 14 residues. Germline lookup yields CDR1 SGDLS and CDR2 YYNGEE. Sequencing input: peripheral blood. The chain is built from TRBV9 and TRBJ2-7; D is uncertain. This TCR came from a human donor in a cohort sampled during active COVID-19. This chain's CDR3 is CASSVGRNTYEQYF. The CDR3 coding sequence is TGTGCCAGCAGCGTAGGTAGAAATACCTACGAGCAGTACTTC.